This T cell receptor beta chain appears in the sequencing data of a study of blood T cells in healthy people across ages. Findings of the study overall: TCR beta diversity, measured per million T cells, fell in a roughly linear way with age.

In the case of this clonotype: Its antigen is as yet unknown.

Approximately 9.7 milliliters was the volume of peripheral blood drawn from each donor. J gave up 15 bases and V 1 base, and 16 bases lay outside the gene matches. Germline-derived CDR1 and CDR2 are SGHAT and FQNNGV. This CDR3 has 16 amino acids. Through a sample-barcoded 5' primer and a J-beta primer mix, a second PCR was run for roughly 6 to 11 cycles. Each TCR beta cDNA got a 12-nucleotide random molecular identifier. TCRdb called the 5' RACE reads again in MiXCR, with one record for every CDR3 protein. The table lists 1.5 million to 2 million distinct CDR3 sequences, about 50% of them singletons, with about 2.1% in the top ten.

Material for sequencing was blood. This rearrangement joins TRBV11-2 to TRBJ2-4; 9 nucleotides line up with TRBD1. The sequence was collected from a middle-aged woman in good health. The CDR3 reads CASSLGTGAYSYERYF. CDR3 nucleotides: TGTGCCAGCAGCTTAGGGACAGGGGCTTACTCCTACGAGCGGTACTTC.